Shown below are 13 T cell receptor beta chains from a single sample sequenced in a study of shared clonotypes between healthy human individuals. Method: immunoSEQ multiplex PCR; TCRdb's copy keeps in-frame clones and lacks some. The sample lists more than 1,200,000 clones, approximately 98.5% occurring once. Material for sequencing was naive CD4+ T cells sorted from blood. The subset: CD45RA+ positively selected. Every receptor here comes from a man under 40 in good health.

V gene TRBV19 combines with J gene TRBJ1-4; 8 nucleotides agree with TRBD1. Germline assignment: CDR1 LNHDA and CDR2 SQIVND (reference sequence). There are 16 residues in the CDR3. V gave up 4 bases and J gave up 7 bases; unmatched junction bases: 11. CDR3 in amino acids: CASSSLAGGGVEKLFF. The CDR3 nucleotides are TGTGCCAGTAGTAGCCTGGCAGGGGGCGGAGTTGAAAAACTGTTTTTT.

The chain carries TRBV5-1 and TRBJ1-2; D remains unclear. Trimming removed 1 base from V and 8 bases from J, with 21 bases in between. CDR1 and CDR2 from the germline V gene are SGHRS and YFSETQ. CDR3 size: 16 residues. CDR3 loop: CASSLRTIVGGGGYTF. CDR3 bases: TGCGCCAGCAGCTTGCGGACCATCGTCGGTGGAGGGGGCTACACCTTC.

In DNA, the CDR3 is TGCGCCAGCAGCTCTAACGGACAGGGACGGGAGACCCAGTACTTC. It codes for CASSSNGQGRETQYF. This chain uses TRBV5-1 with TRBJ2-5; 8 positions match TRBD1. CDR1 and CDR2 from the germline V gene are SGHRS and YFSETQ. CDR3 length: 15 residues. J was trimmed by 5 bases and V by 3 bases; bases with no gene match: 9.

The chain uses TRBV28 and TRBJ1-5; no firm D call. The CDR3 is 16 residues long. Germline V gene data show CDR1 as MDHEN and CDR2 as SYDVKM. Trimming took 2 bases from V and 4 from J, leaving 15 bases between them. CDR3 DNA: TGTGCCAGCAGTTTACCCAAATGGCAGCCAAATCAGCCCCAGCATTTT. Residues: CASSLPKWQPNQPQHF.

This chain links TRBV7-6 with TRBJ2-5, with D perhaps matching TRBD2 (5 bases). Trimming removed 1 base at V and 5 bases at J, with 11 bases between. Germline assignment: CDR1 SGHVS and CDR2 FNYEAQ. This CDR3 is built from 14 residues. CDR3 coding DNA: TGTGCCAGCAGCTTAGTGTCGGGCGGGGAGACCCAGTACTTC. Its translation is CASSLVSGGETQYF.

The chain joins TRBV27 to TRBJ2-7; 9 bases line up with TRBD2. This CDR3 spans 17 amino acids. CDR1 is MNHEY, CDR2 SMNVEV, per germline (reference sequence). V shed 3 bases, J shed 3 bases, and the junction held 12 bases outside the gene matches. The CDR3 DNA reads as TGTGCCAGCAGTTTCGGGCTAGCGGGACTCCCCCTCTACGAGCAGTACTTC. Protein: CASSFGLAGLPLYEQYF.

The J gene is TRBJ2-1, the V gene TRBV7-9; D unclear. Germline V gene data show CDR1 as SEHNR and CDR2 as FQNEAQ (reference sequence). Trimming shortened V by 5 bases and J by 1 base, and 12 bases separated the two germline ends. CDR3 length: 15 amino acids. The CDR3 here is CASSQQSISYNEQFF. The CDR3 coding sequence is TGTGCCAGCAGCCAACAGTCAATTTCCTACAATGAGCAGTTCTTC.

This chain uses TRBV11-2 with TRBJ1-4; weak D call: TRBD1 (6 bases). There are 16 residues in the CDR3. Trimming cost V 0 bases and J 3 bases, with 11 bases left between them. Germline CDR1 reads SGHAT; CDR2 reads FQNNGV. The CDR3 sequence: CASSLDAGVPNEKLFF. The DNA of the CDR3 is TGTGCCAGCAGCTTAGATGCAGGGGTCCCTAATGAAAAACTGTTTTTT.

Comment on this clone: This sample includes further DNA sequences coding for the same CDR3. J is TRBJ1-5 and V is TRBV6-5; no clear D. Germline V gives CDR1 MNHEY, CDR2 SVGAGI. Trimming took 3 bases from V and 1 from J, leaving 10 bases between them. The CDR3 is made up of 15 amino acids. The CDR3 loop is CASSYSSGSNQPQHF. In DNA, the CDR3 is TGTGCCAGCAGTTATTCTTCGGGAAGCAATCAGCCCCAGCATTTT.

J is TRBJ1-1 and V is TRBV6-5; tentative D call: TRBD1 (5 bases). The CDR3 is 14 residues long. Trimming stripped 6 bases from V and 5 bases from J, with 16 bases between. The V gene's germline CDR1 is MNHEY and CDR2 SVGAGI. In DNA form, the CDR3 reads TGTGCCAGCAGGCGGGGGGACCCAGGGACTGAAGCTTTCTTT. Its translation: CASRRGDPGTEAFF.

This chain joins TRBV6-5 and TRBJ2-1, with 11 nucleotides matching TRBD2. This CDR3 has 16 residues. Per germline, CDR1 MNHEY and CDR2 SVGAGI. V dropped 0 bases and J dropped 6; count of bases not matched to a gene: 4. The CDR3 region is CASSYSGTSGPNEQFF. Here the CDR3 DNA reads TGTGCCAGCAGTTACTCAGGGACTAGCGGCCCCAATGAGCAGTTCTTC.

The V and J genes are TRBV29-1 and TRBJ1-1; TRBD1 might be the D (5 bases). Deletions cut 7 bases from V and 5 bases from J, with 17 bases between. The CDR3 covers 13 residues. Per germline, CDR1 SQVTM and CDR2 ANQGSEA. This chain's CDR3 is CSDAGWSWTEAFF. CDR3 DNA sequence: TGCAGCGACGCAGGGTGGTCGTGGACTGAAGCTTTCTTT.

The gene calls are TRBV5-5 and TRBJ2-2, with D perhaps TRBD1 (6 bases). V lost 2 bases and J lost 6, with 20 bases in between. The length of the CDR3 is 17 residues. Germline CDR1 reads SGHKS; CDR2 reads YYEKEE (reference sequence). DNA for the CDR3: TGTGCCAGCAGCTTTTCACTAGTTGGGGGCCGCGCCGGGGAGCTGTTTTTT. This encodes CASSFSLVGGRAGELFF.